This T cell receptor (beta chain) is from a study of T-cell memory formation after mild COVID-19 (dated by TCRdb to 2020 to 2022). Background on the whole study: Most TCR sequence clusters were specific to one of the two donors. Two young, previously healthy adult volunteers, one female and one male, were included in the cohort. Longitudinal TCRalpha and TCRbeta repertoire sequencing tracked T-cell clones expanding and contracting after mild COVID-19 in two donors. On the study overall, not on this receptor specifically: The study included only a couple of mild cases, and larger cohorts that include severe cases with pre-infection samples were judged to be necessary. Some responding clones were found in pre-infection memory, which suggests that pre-existing cross-reactive memory T cells took part in the SARS-CoV-2 response. Contracting CD4+ clones turned up mainly in the CM and EM memory subsets, whereas EMRA was where CD8+ clones were enriched. From day 15 to 85, contracting clones showed balanced CD4/CD8 phenotypes, whereas a second wave of clones that expanded from day 15 to 37 leaned towards CD4+. SARS-CoV-2 specificity was not confirmed for the second-wave clones peaking on day 37.

As regards this clonotype: No cognate antigen has been identified for it. Base-call qualities are not available, and no considerably larger clone is one nucleotide away.

Ficoll-Paque density gradient centrifugation was used to isolate PBMCs. Instrument used: Illumina NovaSeq 6000. Using 5'RACE with constant-segment primers, TCRalpha and TCRbeta cDNA libraries were constructed, with sample barcodes and unique molecular identifiers added in the process. Trizol reagent was used to extract RNA from every sample. Library amplification was performed in two PCR steps, and a second sample barcode and Illumina TruSeq adapters were introduced in the second step. Sequencing of the libraries was done on an Illumina NovaSeq, producing 2 x 150 bp paired-end reads. On the authors' methods: With migec v1.2.7, reads were demultiplexed and then collapsed into UMI-guided consensus sequences. Using mixcr v2.1.11, the UMI consensuses were aligned to TRA and TRB V and J templates and assembled into clonotypes. Expanded or contracted clonotypes were those called significant by both edgeR and NoisET, with noise models trained on biological replicates. For edgeR calls, a false discovery rate-adjusted p below 0.01 and a log2 fold-change threshold of 1 were applied. PCA with hierarchical clustering of max-normalized trajectories of the 1000 most abundant clonotypes was used as exploratory dynamics analysis. The CD4 or CD8 phenotype of responding clones was assigned using the separately sequenced CD4+ and CD8+ repertoires. TCRdb handled the public reads itself, with Q25 trimming in fastp and clone calling in MiXCR, and kept productive beta chains. Duplicate CDR3 protein sequences are folded into a single record with the most common DNA and genes. The V and J calls here are based on TCRdb, not the publication. This sample gives roughly 250,000 distinct CDR3 sequences in total; 16% of them show up just once. The ten largest clones capture around a fifth of the sample.

There are 17 amino acids in the CDR3, from cysteine to phenylalanine inclusive. Only the CDR3 portion is preserved as DNA: 51 bases, with reading frame beginning at the first base. Germline trimming: 3 bases from V, 6 bases from J; junction bases outside gene matches: 11. Via the germline V gene, CDR1 is LGHNA and CDR2 YSLEER. The rearrangement combines TRBV4-3 with TRBJ2-2, and TRBD2 matches 9 of the central bases. Source material: PBMCs or a T cell subset sorted from them (not recorded which). This sequence originates from a young man who had mild COVID-19 (a few samples of this study predate the infection). The sample titles of this study are shuffled in the database, so cell type and time point are left out; the donor was told from shared clones. The DNA reads as follows: TGCGCCAGCAGCCAGACCCTCCGGCTAGCGGGGCCCGGGGAGCTGTTTTTT. Its product reads: CASSQTLRLAGPGELFF.